This T cell receptor beta chain was sequenced in a study of monozygotic twins with inflammatory bowel disease. Blood was drawn at less than 3 ml per donor. This CDR3 contains 14 residues. Germline V gene sequence: CDR1 SGHRS, CDR2 YFSETQ. As regards this clonotype: Its antigen is unknown.

General study points: Perhaps reflecting limited power, concordant and discordant twins did not differ in repertoire similarity.

A total RNA quantity of approximately 3,700 ng went into each TCR library. TCRdb processed the 5' RACE reads again and assigns one entry to each CDR3 protein, with no DNA. There are roughly 100,000 distinct CDR3 sequences in the sample, with 1.5% to 2% held by the top ten. This receptor was obtained from a human donor with ulcerative colitis or Crohn's disease, or a healthy co-twin of an affected twin (not recorded which). The specimen sequenced was blood. The genes are TRBV5-1 and TRBJ2-3; TCRdb calls TRBD1, which cannot be checked without DNA. CDR3 protein: CASSPGTARDTQYF.